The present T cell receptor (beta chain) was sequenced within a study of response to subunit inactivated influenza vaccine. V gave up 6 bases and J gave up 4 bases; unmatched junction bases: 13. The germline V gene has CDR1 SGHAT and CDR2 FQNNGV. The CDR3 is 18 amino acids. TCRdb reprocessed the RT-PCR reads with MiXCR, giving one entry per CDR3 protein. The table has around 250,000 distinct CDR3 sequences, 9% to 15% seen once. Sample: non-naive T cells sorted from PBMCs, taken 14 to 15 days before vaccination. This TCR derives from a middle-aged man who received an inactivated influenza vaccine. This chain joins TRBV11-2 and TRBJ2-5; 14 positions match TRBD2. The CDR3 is CASSSAGTSGSRVETQYF. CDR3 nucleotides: TGTGCCAGCAGTTCCGCCGGGACTAGCGGGAGTCGGGTAGAGACCCAGTACTTC. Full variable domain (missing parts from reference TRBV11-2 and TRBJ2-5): EAGVAQSPRYKIIEKRQSVAFWCNPISGHATLYWYQQILGQGPKLLIQFQNNGVVDDSQLPKDRFSAERLKGVDSTLKIQPAKLEDSAVYLCASSSAGTSGSRVETQYFGPGTRLLVL.